This TCR beta chain emerged from a study of blood T cell repertoires in COVID-19. Points on this clone: At the DNA level, this CDR3 is encoded by other sequences in the same sample as well.

Clones were read by immunoSEQ multiplex PCR, and TCRdb kept only the in-frame ones, dropping some. Of under 150,000 clones in the sample, around 80% were seen once. The J segment lost 1 base and the V segment lost 2 bases, leaving 1 base of the junction unmatched. Germline CDR1 reads SGHTA; CDR2 reads FQGNSA. The CDR3 runs to 14 residues. Sequencing was carried out using peripheral blood. The rearrangement uses TRBV7-2 and TRBJ2-7; 8 positions agree with TRBD2. This TCR was recovered from a human donor in a cohort sampled during active COVID-19. The CDR3 here is CASSLTSGSYEQYF. DNA of the CDR3: TGTGCCAGCAGCTTAACTAGCGGATCCTACGAGCAGTACTTC.